The 3 T cell receptor beta chains given below trace back to one sample, sequenced in a study of blood T cell repertoires in COVID-19. The data were produced by immunoSEQ multiplex PCR, yet TCRdb's version contains in-frame clones alone and is incomplete. The sample gives 50,000 or so clones, roughly 80% of which show up once; 4% to 5.5% is in the top ten. Sequenced input: peripheral blood. The receptor source for this set is a woman in her sixties with acute or convalescent COVID-19.

The chain is built from TRBV25-1 and TRBJ2-7; 10 bases fit TRBD1. This CDR3 is 14 amino acids long. The germline V gene encodes CDR1 MGHDK and CDR2 SYGVNS. V lost 4 bases, J lost 2 bases, and 2 bases stayed unmatched. CDR3 region: CASSAGQGAYEQYF. The CDR3 region has the DNA TGTGCCAGCAGTGCCGGACAGGGGGCCTACGAGCAGTACTTC.

This clone appeared once. This CDR3 reads CASSLDARTSTDTQYF. The CDR3 bases are TGTGCCAGCAGCTTAGATGCCAGGACTAGCACAGATACGCAGTATTTT. V usage is TRBV11-2 and J usage is TRBJ2-3; tentatively, D is TRBD2 (5 bases). Looked up from germline, CDR1 is SGHAT and CDR2 is FQNNGV. Deletions cut 0 bases from V and 0 bases from J, with 10 bases between. The CDR3 is 16 amino acids.

The chain uses TRBV7-3 and TRBJ1-2; 7 nucleotides line up with TRBD1. Losses at the gene ends were 1 base for V and 6 bases for J; bases not matched to a gene: 5. This CDR3 is built from 14 residues. CDR1 is SGHTA, CDR2 FQGTGA, per germline. The CDR3 bases are TGTGCCAGCAGCTTAAGGCGGCAGGGGGATGGCTACACCTTC. Protein sequence: CASSLRRQGDGYTF.